The rows below give T cell receptor beta chains drawn from one sample of a study of human T cells and chemical hapten exposure. One entry per CDR3 protein, called by TCRdb with MiXCR from the RACE reads. Of roughly 86,000 distinct CDR3 sequences listed, approximately 10% are singletons. Source: whole blood, taken in connection with sensitization to the hapten diphenylcyclopropenone (DPC). Every receptor here comes from a man between 35 and 55 years old with alopecia areata. Some clones in this sample may be carry-over from other donors' samples. Both conserved end residues are part of each CDR3. Each record gives: V gene, J gene, clone size, CDR3 protein. Only some rows state a clone size, as once, few, many or a class for expanded clones.

TRBV11-2	TRBJ2-7	few	CASSRIPGQGIEQYF
TRBV11-2	TRBJ2-6	NA	CASSRVGGSGANVLTF
TRBV12-3/TRBV12-4	TRBJ2-1	NA	CASILGVSNEQFF
TRBV7-8	TRBJ1-3	few	CASSLQGVENTIYF
TRBV6-2/TRBV6-3	TRBJ2-2	NA	CASSYPTGANTGELFF
TRBV7-9	TRBJ1-4	many	CASSYGQGREKLFF
TRBV20-1	TRBJ2-3	few	CSAPSQADTQYF
TRBV6-2/TRBV6-3	TRBJ2-1	few	CASSIFQTGLAGAEQFF
TRBV7-9	TRBJ2-3	NA	CASVAVTDTQYF
TRBV12-3/TRBV12-4	TRBJ2-5	NA	CASRPGQGGQETQYF
TRBV29-1	TRBJ1-1	few	CSVLGGVGTEAFF
TRBV6-1	TRBJ2-3	few	CASSATSGSSTDTQYF
TRBV3-1	TRBJ1-5	many	CASSQGRDRVDQPQHF
TRBV5-1	TRBJ2-2	NA	CASSFWTSGSANTGELFF
TRBV27	TRBJ2-6	many	CASSPGQGAIGANVLTF
TRBV29-1	TRBJ1-1	few	CSVVGAGYTEAFF
TRBV6-6	TRBJ1-5	NA	CASTNQRNQPQHF
TRBV7-8	TRBJ2-3	NA	CASSLFPLADTQYF
TRBV20-1	TRBJ2-3	few	CSAPNIAGNTDTQYF
TRBV5-1	TRBJ1-5	few	CASSLGTGMSNQPQHF
TRBV6-2/TRBV6-3	TRBJ2-1	few	CASSYGGEGRSEQFF
TRBV5-1	TRBJ2-1	few	CASSLEAGGPYNEQFF
TRBV6-6	TRBJ2-1	NA	CASVRGLTVGEQFF
TRBV11-3	TRBJ2-3	few	CASSLEGDMQYF
TRBV30	TRBJ1-2	few	CAWSMALGGSSFPNYGYTF
TRBV7-7	TRBJ2-2	many	CASSTRTGELFF
TRBV7-8	TRBJ2-4	many	CASSLQTSGGVGKNIQYF
TRBV18	TRBJ1-6	many	CASSPEAPAGASSPLHF
TRBV3-1	TRBJ1-2	many	CASSRGTGYDVGYTF
TRBV5-1	TRBJ2-3	few	CASSTGTGGLRSTDTQYF
TRBV6-5	TRBJ1-4	many	CASSSTGNREKLFF
TRBV28	TRBJ2-7	NA	CASSLRSPYEQYF
TRBV27	TRBJ2-7	NA	CASSTRQGAREQYF
TRBV5-1	TRBJ2-7	many	CASSSTDYNEQYF
TRBV30	TRBJ2-2	few	CAWSPAQGGGFGELFF
TRBV27	TRBJ2-6	NA	CASRVSWGANVLTF
TRBV12-3/TRBV12-4	TRBJ1-4	many	CASRLQGGSNEKLFF
TRBV4-3	TRBJ2-3	few	CASSQEANPRSTDTQYF
TRBV29-1	TRBJ1-1	many	CSVVDPGEAFF
TRBV11-1	TRBJ1-5	many	CASSLGPVQPQHF
TRBV6-2/TRBV6-3	TRBJ1-5	few	CASSSPGRFNQPQHF